What follows describes a single T cell receptor beta chain. This sample was taken from a study of blood T cells in healthy people across ages. A sample-barcoded 5' primer and a J-beta primer mix were used in a second PCR of roughly 7 to 12 cycles. MiXCR, run by TCRdb on the 5' RACE reads, gives a single entry per CDR3 protein. The data hold about 510,000 distinct CDR3 sequences, with about a quarter observed a single time. CDR3 length: 13 amino acids. Trimming cost V 5 bases and J 3 bases; bases outside gene matches: 4. Per the germline V gene, CDR1 is GTSNPN and CDR2 is SVGIG (reference sequence). The same data also went into a second study, on T cells of mothers and their children.

The clonotype originates from a boy aged 2-15 years in good health. Sequencing was performed on blood. This chain joins TRBV30 and TRBJ2-1; 7 nucleotides match TRBD2. CDR3 amino acids: CAWESGNYNEQFF. The CDR3 nucleotides read TGTGCCTGGGAGAGCGGGAACTACAATGAGCAGTTCTTC.